This entry describes one T cell receptor (beta chain). The V end was cut by 6 bases, the J end by 9 bases, with 23 bases between. The CDR3 spans 15 residues. Germline CDR1 reads MNHNS; CDR2 reads SASEGT. The table came from immunoSEQ multiplex PCR; TCRdb's copy has only in-frame clones and leaves some out. Of more than 15,000 clones in the sample, 85% were seen once. The data stem from a study of T cells after posttransplantation cyclophosphamide. Methotrexate plus calcineurin inhibitor accompanied controls' myeloablative marrow transplants; sampling was 1 year later. The rearrangement uses TRBV6-1 and TRBJ1-2, with a possible D match to TRBD1 (5 bases). Sequencing used PBMCs, obtained after allogeneic stem cell transplant with calcineurin inhibitor and methotrexate. The receptor was isolated from a female patient younger than 35 who received an allogeneic stem cell transplant from an unrelated donor, was CMV-positive, and had acute and chronic GVHD. Some T cells may arise from the graft donor. This CDR3 is CASSLPGSSSKRYTF. For the CDR3, the DNA is TGTGCCAGCAGCCTCCCAGGGTCGAGTTCGAAACGCTACACCTTC.